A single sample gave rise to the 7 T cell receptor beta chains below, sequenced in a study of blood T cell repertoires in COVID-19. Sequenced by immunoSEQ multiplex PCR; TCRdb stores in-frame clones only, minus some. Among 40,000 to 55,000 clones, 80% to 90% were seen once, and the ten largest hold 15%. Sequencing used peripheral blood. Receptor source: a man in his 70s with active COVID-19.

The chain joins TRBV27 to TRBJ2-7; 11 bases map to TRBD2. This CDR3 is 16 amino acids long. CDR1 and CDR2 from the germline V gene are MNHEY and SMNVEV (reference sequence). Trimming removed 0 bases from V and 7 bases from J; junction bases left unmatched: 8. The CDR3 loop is CASSLSGTSGVLEQYF. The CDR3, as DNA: TGTGCCAGCAGTTTATCCGGGACTAGCGGCGTTTTAGAGCAGTACTTC.

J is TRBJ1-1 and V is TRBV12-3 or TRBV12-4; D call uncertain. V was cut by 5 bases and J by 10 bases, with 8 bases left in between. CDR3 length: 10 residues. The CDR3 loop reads CASSGGRAFF. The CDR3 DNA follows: TGTGCCAGCAGTGGAGGGCGAGCTTTCTTT.

For the CDR3, the DNA is TGTGCCAGCAGCCCGAACAGACAGGGCTACGAGCAGTACTTC. It specifies CASSPNRQGYEQYF. The V gene is TRBV9, the J gene TRBJ2-7; 7 positions match TRBD1. V was pared by 4 bases and J by 3 bases, with 7 bases of the junction left unmatched. The germline V gene encodes CDR1 SGDLS and CDR2 YYNGEE. The CDR3 is 14 residues long. Variable domain in full (rest from reference TRBV9 and TRBJ2-7): DSGVTQTPKHLITATGQRVTLRCSPRSGDLSVYWYQQSLDQGLQFLIQYYNGEERAKGNILERFSAQQFPDLHSELNLSSLELGDSALYFCASSPNRQGYEQYFGPGTRLTVT.

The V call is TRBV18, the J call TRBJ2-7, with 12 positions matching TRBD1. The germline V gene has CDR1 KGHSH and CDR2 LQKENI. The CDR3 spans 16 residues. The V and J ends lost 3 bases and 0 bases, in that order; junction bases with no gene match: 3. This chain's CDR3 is CASSPQGQGASYEQYF. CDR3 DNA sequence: TGTGCCAGCTCACCCCAGGGACAGGGGGCCTCCTACGAGCAGTACTTC.

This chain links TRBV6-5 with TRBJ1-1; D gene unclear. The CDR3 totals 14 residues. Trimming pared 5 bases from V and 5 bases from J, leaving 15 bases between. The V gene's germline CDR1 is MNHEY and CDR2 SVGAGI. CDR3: CASSPEGVGTEAFF. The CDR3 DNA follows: TGTGCCAGCAGTCCTGAGGGAGTGGGGACTGAAGCTTTCTTT.

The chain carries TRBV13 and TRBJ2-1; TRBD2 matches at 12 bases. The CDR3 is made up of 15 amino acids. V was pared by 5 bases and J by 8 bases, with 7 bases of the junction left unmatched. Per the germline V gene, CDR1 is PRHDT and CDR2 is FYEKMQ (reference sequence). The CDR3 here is CASSARLAGEDEQFF. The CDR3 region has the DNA TGTGCCAGCAGCGCCCGACTAGCGGGGGAGGATGAGCAGTTCTTC.

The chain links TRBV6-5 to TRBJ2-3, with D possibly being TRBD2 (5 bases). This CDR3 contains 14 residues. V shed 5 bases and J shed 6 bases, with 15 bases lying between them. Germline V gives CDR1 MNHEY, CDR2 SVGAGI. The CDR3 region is CASSPSSRRDTQYF. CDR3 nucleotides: TGTGCCAGCAGTCCCAGTTCCCGGAGGGATACGCAGTATTTT.